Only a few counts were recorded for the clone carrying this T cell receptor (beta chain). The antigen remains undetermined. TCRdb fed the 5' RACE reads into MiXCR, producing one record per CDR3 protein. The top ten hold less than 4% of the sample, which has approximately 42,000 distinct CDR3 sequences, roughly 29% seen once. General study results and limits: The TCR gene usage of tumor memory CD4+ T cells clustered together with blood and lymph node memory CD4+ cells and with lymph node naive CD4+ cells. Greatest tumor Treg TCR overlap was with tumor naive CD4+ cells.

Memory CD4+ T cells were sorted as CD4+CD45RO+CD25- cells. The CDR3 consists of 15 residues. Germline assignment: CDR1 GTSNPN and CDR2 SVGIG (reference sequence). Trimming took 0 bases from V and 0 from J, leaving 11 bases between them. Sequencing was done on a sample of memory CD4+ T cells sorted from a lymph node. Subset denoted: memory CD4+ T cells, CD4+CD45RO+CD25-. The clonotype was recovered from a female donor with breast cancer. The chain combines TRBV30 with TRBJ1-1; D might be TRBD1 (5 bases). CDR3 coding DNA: TGTGCCTGGAGTGTACGCGGGGGGATGAACACTGAAGCTTTCTTT. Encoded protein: CAWSVRGGMNTEAFF. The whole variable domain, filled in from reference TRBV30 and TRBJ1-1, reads SQTIHQWPATLVQPVGSPLSLECTVEGTSNPNLYWYRQAAGRGLQLLFYSVGIGQISSEVPQNLSASRPQDRQFILSSKKLLLSDSGFYLCAWSVRGGMNTEAFFGQGTRLTVV.